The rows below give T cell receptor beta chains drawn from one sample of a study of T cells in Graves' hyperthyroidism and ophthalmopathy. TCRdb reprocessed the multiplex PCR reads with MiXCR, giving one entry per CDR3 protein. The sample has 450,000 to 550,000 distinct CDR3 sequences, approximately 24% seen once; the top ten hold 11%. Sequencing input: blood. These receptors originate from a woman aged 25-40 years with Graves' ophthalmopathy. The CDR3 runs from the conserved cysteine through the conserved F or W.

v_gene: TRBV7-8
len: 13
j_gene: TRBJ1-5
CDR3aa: CASSDRVYQPQHF

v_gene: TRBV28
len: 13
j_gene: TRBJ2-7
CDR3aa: CASSSLSGYEQYF

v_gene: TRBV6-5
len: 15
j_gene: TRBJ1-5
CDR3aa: CASSLSSYSNQPQHF

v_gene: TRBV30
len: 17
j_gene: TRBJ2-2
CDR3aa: CAWSVVMKEGPTGELFF

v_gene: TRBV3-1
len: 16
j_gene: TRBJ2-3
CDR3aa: CASSQERLDGTDTQYF

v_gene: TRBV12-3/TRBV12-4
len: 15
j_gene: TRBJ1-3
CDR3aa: CASSLPGGSGNTIYF

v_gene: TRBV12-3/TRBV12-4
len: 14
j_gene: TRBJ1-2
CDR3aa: CASSPGRRGRGYTF

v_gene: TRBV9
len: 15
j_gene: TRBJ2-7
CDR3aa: CASSVSPGAADEQYF

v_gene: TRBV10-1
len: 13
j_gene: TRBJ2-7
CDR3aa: CACSEGSSYEQYF

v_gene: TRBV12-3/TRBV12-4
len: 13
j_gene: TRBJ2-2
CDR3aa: CASRYSYTGELFF

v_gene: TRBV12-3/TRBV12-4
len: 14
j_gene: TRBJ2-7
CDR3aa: CASSLDVASYEQYF

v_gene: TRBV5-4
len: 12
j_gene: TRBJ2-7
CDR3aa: CASSTGKNSQYF

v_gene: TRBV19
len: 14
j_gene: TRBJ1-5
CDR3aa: CASSTTRVNQPQHF

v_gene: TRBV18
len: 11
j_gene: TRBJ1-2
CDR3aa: CASSNREGYTF

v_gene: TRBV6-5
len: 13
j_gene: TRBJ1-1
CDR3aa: CASSYPGQSEAFF

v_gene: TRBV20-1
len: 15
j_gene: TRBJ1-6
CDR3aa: CSAPGAGWYNSPLHF

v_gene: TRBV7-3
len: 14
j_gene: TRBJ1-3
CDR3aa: CASSSGQGRNTIYF

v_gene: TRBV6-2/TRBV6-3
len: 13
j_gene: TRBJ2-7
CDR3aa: CASTGPPGLEQYF

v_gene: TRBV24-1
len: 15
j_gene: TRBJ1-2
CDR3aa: CATSARDAGLYGYTF

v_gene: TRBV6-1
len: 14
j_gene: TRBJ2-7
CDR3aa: CASGKDRGSHEQYF

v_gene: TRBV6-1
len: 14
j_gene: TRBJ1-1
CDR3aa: CASSSGTELTEAFF

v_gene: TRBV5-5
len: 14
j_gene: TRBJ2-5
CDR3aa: CASSNRPAEETQYF

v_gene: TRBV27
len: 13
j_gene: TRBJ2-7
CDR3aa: CASSGQGINEQYF

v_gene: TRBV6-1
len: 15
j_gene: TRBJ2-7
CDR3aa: CASSELNGVRYEQYF

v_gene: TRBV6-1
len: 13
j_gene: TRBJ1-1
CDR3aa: CASSEAADREAFF